The clone carrying this T cell receptor beta chain was found a few times. This record belongs to a study of identical twins. A universal primer site was created by template switching, with the cDNA bearing unique molecular identifiers. MiXCR, applied by TCRdb to the 5' RACE reads, yields one record per CDR3 protein. The sample lists under 900,000 distinct CDR3 sequences; about 12% were seen once. This sample also appeared in a second study, on yellow fever vaccine responses in identical twins.

Sequenced input: PBMCs. This clonotype was obtained from a woman younger than 30 in good health.

CDR3 nucleotides: TGCGCCAGCAGCCAAGTTTTAGCGGGCCCCACAGATACGCAGTATTTT. It is translated as CASSQVLAGPTDTQYF. V usage is TRBV4-1 and J usage is TRBJ2-3; 7 nucleotides line up with TRBD2. This CDR3 has 16 amino acids. Germline V CDR1 and CDR2: MGHRA, YSYEKL. V gave up 1 base and J gave up 2 bases; unmatched junction bases: 6.